Sequencing of this TCR beta chain was carried out in a study of CD8 T cells in ankylosing spondylitis. This clonotype came up many times. Its antigen is as yet unknown. A single record per CDR3 protein comes from TCRdb applying MiXCR to the 5' RACE reads. The sample includes about 210,000 distinct CDR3 sequences, about 6.7% of them seen just once. Study-level results: It appeared that ankylosing spondylitis blood was characterized by a TCR beta motif of eight highly homologous variants.

The CDR3 consists of 14 residues. CDR1 and CDR2 (germline): DFQATT, SNEGSKA (reference sequence). V lost 1 base, J lost 3 bases, and 1 base stayed unmatched. Sequencing was done on a sample of blood, either unsorted or a sorted T cell fraction (not recorded which). The TCR sequence derives from a male donor with ankylosing spondylitis. The chain links TRBV20-1 to TRBJ2-2; 8 bases fit TRBD2. CDR3 amino acids: CSARASGYTGELFF. In DNA form, the CDR3 reads TGCAGTGCTAGAGCTAGCGGGTACACCGGGGAGCTGTTTTTT.